This T cell receptor (beta chain) was recovered during a study of blood T cell repertoires in COVID-19. Original handling: Quantification of nucleated cells was approximated via reference gene primer amplification. Method: immunoSEQ multiplex PCR; TCRdb's copy keeps in-frame clones and lacks some. D and trimming come from the DNA, and the V and J calls and clone size come from that table. The repertoire holds some 70,000 clones, with 60% to 80% as singletons. V dropped 3 bases and J dropped 5; count of bases not matched to a gene: 7. From germline, CDR1 is SGHDT and CDR2 YYEEEE. The CDR3 covers 14 residues. This clone turned up a few times.

Sequencing was carried out using peripheral blood. This clonotype was obtained from a woman aged 55-69 years with acute or convalescent COVID-19. The V and J genes are TRBV5-6 and TRBJ2-7; TRBD1 agrees at 8 bases. CDR3 protein: CASSSDRVSHEQYF. The CDR3 bases are TGTGCCAGCAGCTCGGACAGGGTTTCACACGAGCAGTACTTC.